Sequencing of this T cell receptor beta chain was carried out in a study of post-analysis software for immune sequencing data. Across the whole study: The patients showed relapsing-remitting, secondary progressive and progressive-relapsing multiple sclerosis courses. Study-level results: For normalized Chao1 diversity, multiple sclerosis patients scored significantly lower than controls did. About 5 TRBV segments occurring more often in patients than controls included TRBV5-6, TRBV5-1 and TRBV20-1.

The V end was cut by 5 bases, the J end by 0 bases, with 10 bases between. This CDR3 is 14 amino acids long. Germline loops: CDR1 SEHNR, CDR2 FQNEAQ (reference sequence). This clonotype occurred a few times. What it binds is unknown. The library was made from cDNA and included unique molecular identifiers. Each CDR3 protein gets one entry after TCRdb re-called the PCR reads with MiXCR. The sample comprises about 820,000 distinct CDR3 sequences, roughly half of which are singletons, and over 4% rests with the top ten. V usage is TRBV7-9 and J usage is TRBJ2-5; D not certain. The TCR was taken from a girl aged 10 to 17 with multiple sclerosis. Sequenced sample: blood. The CDR3 protein is CASSQAGYQETQYF. The DNA of the CDR3 is TGTGCCAGCAGCCAAGCTGGGTACCAAGAGACCCAGTACTTC.